Sequencing of this T cell receptor (beta chain) was carried out in a study of blood T cell repertoires in COVID-19. Overall study: PBMCs, B-cell-depleted T cells, or T cells provided the cDNA or gDNA that made up the material.

Clones were sequenced by immunoSEQ multiplex PCR, and TCRdb holds only the in-frame ones, with some missing. This table holds over 300,000 clones, about 82% found once. Germline loops: CDR1 LGHNA, CDR2 YNFKEQ. This CDR3 is built from 18 residues. Germline trimming cut 3 bases from V and 8 bases from J; bases unmatched to any gene: 11. The chain recombines TRBV4-2 with TRBJ2-1, with TRBD2 matching 15 bases. This TCR derives from a woman aged 45-65 years with acute or convalescent COVID-19. Specimen: peripheral blood. In DNA, the CDR3 is TGTGCCAGCAGCCACCCGGGACTAGCGGGAGGAGGGGTCTATGAGCAGTTCTTC. It encodes CASSHPGLAGGGVYEQFF.